The 24 T cell receptor beta chains in this list originate from one sample, sequenced in a study of CD8 T cells in ankylosing spondylitis. TCRdb itself ran the 5' RACE reads through MiXCR, one entry per CDR3 protein. The sample contains roughly 440,000 distinct CDR3 sequences, roughly 15% of which appear only once. Their cognate antigens are unknown. Study-wide results and caveats: Within ankylosing spondylitis blood, a TCR beta motif made up of under 10 highly homologous variants appeared to be characteristic.

Sequences were obtained from blood, either unsorted or a sorted T cell fraction (not recorded which). Receptors were obtained from a male donor with ankylosing spondylitis.

Only a few counts were recorded for this clonotype. This chain connects TRBV10-3 to TRBJ2-5, with 15 positions matching TRBD2. J gave up 4 bases and V 9 bases, and 6 bases lay outside the gene matches. In germline, CDR1 is ENHRY, CDR2 SYGVKD. The length of the CDR3 is 15 residues. This chain's CDR3 is CAIGGLAGGRETQYF. CDR3 DNA sequence: TGTGCCATTGGAGGACTAGCGGGAGGGCGAGAGACCCAGTACTTC.

This clonotype was counted between two and nine times. The chain links TRBV5-1 to TRBJ2-7, with 7 bases identical to TRBD2. The CDR3 loop spans 15 amino acids. Germline values: CDR1 SGHRS, CDR2 YFSETQ. V dropped 3 bases and J dropped 3; count of bases not matched to a gene: 9. The CDR3 DNA sequence: TGCGCCAGCAGCTCGGTCCCGGGGAGGGACTACGAGCAGTACTTC. This sequence encodes CASSSVPGRDYEQYF.

The chain is built from TRBV7-2 and TRBJ2-5; maybe TRBD1 (7 bases). Germline V lookup: CDR1 SGHTA, CDR2 FQGNSA. V gave up 5 bases and J gave up 5 bases, with 18 bases separating them. The CDR3 has 15 amino acids. The CDR3 reads CASSHGQAGGETQYF. The CDR3 DNA reads as TGTGCCAGCAGCCACGGACAGGCCGGAGGGGAGACCCAGTACTTC.

A few counts support this clonotype. The genes are TRBV25-1 and TRBJ2-3; D is uncertain. V gave up 2 bases and J gave up 2 bases, with 11 bases separating them. Germline V gene lookup returns CDR1 MGHDK and CDR2 SYGVNS. The CDR3 runs 15 residues. The CDR3, as DNA: TGTGCCAGCAGTGAACCCAGGACGCCCACAGATACGCAGTATTTT. Amino acid sequence: CASSEPRTPTDTQYF.

The gene calls are TRBV2 and TRBJ1-2, with 7 positions matching TRBD1. Trimming cost V 7 bases and J 7 bases; bases outside gene matches: 12. This CDR3 is built from 14 residues. In germline, CDR1 is SNHLY, CDR2 FYNNEI. Here the CDR3 reads CASTRAQGVGGYTF. CDR3 nucleotides: TGTGCCAGCACGCGAGCGCAGGGGGTTGGTGGCTACACCTTC.

The DNA for the CDR3 is TGTGCCATCAGTGAGTCGGGCATAGGGAAAGAGACCCAGTACTTC. It translates to CAISESGIGKETQYF. This chain uses TRBV10-3 with TRBJ2-5; D uncertain. Germline CDR1 ENHRY, CDR2 SYGVKD. The germline V and J ends were trimmed by 0 bases and 3 bases, with 11 bases remaining between them. This CDR3 comprises 15 residues.

The chain uses TRBV20-1 and TRBJ2-7; D is possibly TRBD1 (6 bases). CDR3 length: 17 amino acids. CDR1 and CDR2 (germline): DFQATT, SNEGSKA (reference sequence). V lost 0 bases, J lost 3 bases, and 21 bases lay in between. For the CDR3, the DNA is TGCAGTGCTAGAGACGATGAGGGCCAGGGGCCCATCTACGAGCAGTACTTC. It yields the protein CSARDDEGQGPIYEQYF.

The V call is TRBV5-4, the J call TRBJ2-1; the match to TRBD2 covers 9 bases. The CDR3 runs to 14 residues. The V segment lost 4 bases and the J segment 7 bases; nucleotides outside the gene matches: 6. The germline gives CDR1 SGHNT, CDR2 YYREEE (reference sequence). The CDR3 DNA reads as TGTGCCAGCAGCCTTAGCGGGAGTTGGAATGAGCAGTTCTTC. This encodes CASSLSGSWNEQFF.

This clonotype turned up a few times. V gene TRBV6-1 combines with J gene TRBJ1-2; 7 bases are shared with TRBD1. Germline assignment: CDR1 MNHNS and CDR2 SASEGT. Trimming removed 5 bases from V and 4 bases from J; junction bases left unmatched: 10. The CDR3 contains 15 residues. The CDR3 DNA reads as TGTGCCAGCAGTAGGCCGGGACAGCAACTCTATGGCTACACCTTC. Its protein product is CASSRPGQQLYGYTF.

This clonotype was seen a few times. V is TRBV29-1 and J is TRBJ2-3; no clear D gene. The germline V and J ends were trimmed by 7 bases and 3 bases, with 5 bases remaining between them. The germline V gene encodes CDR1 SQVTM and CDR2 ANQGSEA. The CDR3 loop spans 10 amino acids. The CDR3 spells CSAKTDTQYF. CDR3 DNA sequence: TGCAGCGCAAAAACAGATACGCAGTATTTT.

This clonotype was counted ten times or more. Germline is not matched at one junction end, which may reflect a read error. The J gene is TRBJ2-5, the V gene TRBV12-3 or TRBV12-4; D is unclear. CDR3 size: 11 residues. CDR3 sequence: CASSLVETQYF. The CDR3 nucleotides read TGTGCCAGCAGCTTAGTAGAGACCCAGTACTTC.

The J gene is TRBJ1-1, the V gene TRBV18; no clear D. Germline V gene lookup returns CDR1 KGHSH and CDR2 LQKENI. The CDR3 consists of 14 residues. V was shortened by 3 bases and J by 3 bases, with 11 bases between the two germline ends. The CDR3 sequence: CASSPNGGYTEAFF. The CDR3 DNA is TGTGCCAGCTCACCTAACGGTGGTTACACTGAAGCTTTCTTT.

The chain combines TRBV6-2 or TRBV6-3 with TRBJ2-1; D might be TRBD1 or TRBD2, each matching 5 bases. CDR1 is MNHEY, CDR2 SVGEGT, per germline. The CDR3 is 17 amino acids. Deletions cut 1 base from V and 0 bases from J, with 13 bases between. The CDR3 region has the DNA TGTGCCAGCAGTTACTGGCCGGGACCCAGCTCCTACAATGAGCAGTTCTTC. Encoded protein: CASSYWPGPSSYNEQFF.

This clonotype showed up just a few times. The rearrangement joins TRBV9 to TRBJ1-3; D is unresolved. Germline V gene lookup returns CDR1 SGDLS and CDR2 YYNGEE. With 0 bases removed from V and 0 bases from J, the gap between germline ends came to 10 bases. This CDR3 spans 16 amino acids. CDR3 nucleotides: TGTGCCAGCAGCGTAGACGGACGGAACTCTGGAAACACCATATATTTT. It yields the protein CASSVDGRNSGNTIYF.

This clonotype has only a few counts. This chain connects TRBV7-2 to TRBJ2-1, with D perhaps TRBD1 or TRBD2 (5 bases each). V was shortened by 5 bases and J by 10 bases, with 21 bases between the two germline ends. CDR3 length equals 15 residues. CDR1 and CDR2 (germline): SGHTA, FQGNSA. The CDR3 loop reads CASSTDGTDLREQFF. The CDR3 DNA is TGTGCCAGCAGCACAGACGGGACGGACCTTAGGGAGCAGTTCTTC.

The chain links TRBV20-1 to TRBJ2-7, with 10 bases lining up with TRBD2. The CDR3 is 14 amino acids. J gave up 7 bases and V 1 base, and 7 bases lay outside the gene matches. Germline V gene sequence: CDR1 DFQATT, CDR2 SNEGSKA (reference sequence). In nucleotides, the CDR3 is TGCAGTGCTAGAGCCCTAGCGGGAGCGTGGGAGCAGTACTTC. Translation gives CSARALAGAWEQYF.

This chain joins TRBV5-1 and TRBJ1-1; D unresolved. This CDR3 is 15 amino acids long. V lost 1 base and J 2 bases, leaving 12 bases between the germline ends. Germline V gene data show CDR1 as SGHRS and CDR2 as YFSETQ. CDR3 loop: CASSLFTERNTEAFF. The DNA of the CDR3 is TGCGCCAGCAGCTTGTTTACAGAAAGAAACACTGAAGCTTTCTTT.

There are many counts of this clonotype. The chain recombines TRBV12-3 or TRBV12-4 with TRBJ1-4, with unresolved D. This CDR3 is 13 amino acids long. V lost 7 bases and J lost 10, with 16 bases in between. This chain's CDR3 is CASTAIPAGKLFF. The CDR3 coding sequence is TGTGCCAGCACCGCGATCCCCGCCGGAAAACTGTTTTTT.

The chain is built from TRBV5-1 and TRBJ1-3, with TRBD1 matching over 8 bases. V was pared by 5 bases and J by 4 bases, with 8 bases of the junction left unmatched. Germline loops: CDR1 SGHRS, CDR2 YFSETQ. The CDR3 sequence is 15 residues long. The CDR3 is CASRLTGAEGNTIYF. The CDR3 DNA reads as TGCGCCAGCAGGCTGACAGGGGCGGAGGGAAACACCATATATTTT.

V and J are TRBV3-1 and TRBJ2-4, with 9 bases lining up with TRBD2. The germline CDR1 and CDR2 sequences are LGHDT and YNNKEL (reference sequence). The length of the CDR3 is 16 residues. The junction had 12 bases not matched to a gene; V was cut back by 5 bases and J by 7 bases. The CDR3 spells CASSSQRGATVNIQYF. CDR3 nucleotide sequence: TGTGCCAGCAGCTCGCAGCGGGGGGCGACGGTCAACATTCAGTACTTC.

This clonotype was seen a few times. The J gene is TRBJ1-3, the V gene TRBV5-1; D possibly corresponds to TRBD1 (5 bases). The CDR3 contains 16 residues. CDR1 is SGHRS, CDR2 YFSETQ, per germline. V lost 1 base, J lost 8 bases, and 19 bases lay in between. This CDR3 is CASSLMASGAGDTIYF. DNA of the CDR3: TGCGCCAGCAGCTTGATGGCCTCCGGCGCGGGGGACACCATATATTTT.

This clonotype was counted only a few times. This chain joins TRBV7-2 and TRBJ2-3; D remains unclear. Per germline, CDR1 SGHTA and CDR2 FQGNSA. The germline V and J ends were trimmed by 5 bases and 1 base, with 13 bases remaining between them. CDR3 size: 15 residues. For the CDR3, the DNA is TGTGCCAGCAGCCCCATGGGGAAGGGCACAGATACGCAGTATTTT. It codes for CASSPMGKGTDTQYF.

The chain joins TRBV21-1 to TRBJ1-4; the table's D call of TRBD1 was not tested on the DNA. TRBV21-1 is recorded as a pseudogene. The CDR3 length is 14 residues. Here the CDR3 DNA reads TGTGCCAGCTTACGCGACAGGGGACACGAAAAACTGTTTTTT. Its translation: CASLRDRGHEKLFF.

This clonotype has only a few counts. The chain carries TRBV20-1 and TRBJ2-5; TRBD1 agrees at 10 bases. Germline assignment: CDR1 DFQATT and CDR2 SNEGSKA (reference sequence). This CDR3 spans 14 amino acids. V gave up 6 bases and J gave up 5 bases; unmatched junction bases: 9. CDR3 DNA sequence: TGCAGTGCCAGGGACAGGGGACTTCGGGAGACCCAGTACTTC. Protein: CSARDRGLRETQYF.